This TCR beta chain originates from a study of blood T cells in healthy people across ages. Investigators took 8.5 to 10 milliliters of peripheral blood from every donor. Isolation per sample recovered at least 7 million PBMCs. J was trimmed by 4 bases and V by 7 bases; bases with no gene match: 4. Germline V gives CDR1 MDHEN, CDR2 SYDVKM. The CDR3 consists of 12 residues. With a J-beta primer mix and a sample-barcoded 5' primer, a second PCR ran roughly 7 to 11 cycles. Tags on each cDNA molecule came from a template-switch adaptor with 12 random nucleotides. TCRdb independently ran MiXCR on the 5' RACE reads; one entry per CDR3 protein. Of some 1.4 million distinct CDR3 sequences in the sample, 35% to 45% were seen once. Study-wide findings and caveats: A greater number of naive CD4+ cells and higher diversity distinguished long-lived donors from aged donors.

Concerning this clonotype: Its antigen is currently unknown.

Specimen: blood. The chain recombines TRBV28 with TRBJ2-7; 7 nucleotides align to TRBD2. This clonotype originated in a woman aged 18-35 years in good health. The CDR3 region is CASKGGVYEQYF. The DNA of the CDR3 is TGTGCCAGCAAGGGAGGGGTGTACGAGCAGTACTTC.